Listed here is a single TCR beta chain. This clonotype was counted many times. The clone's antigen remains unknown. One base away there is no much larger clone; base qualities are not given. CDR1 and CDR2 were assigned from the germline V gene (reference sequence) as PRHDT and FYEKMQ. The CDR3 numbers 13 residues from cysteine through phenylalanine. This entry keeps only the CDR3 DNA: 39 bases, framed from base 1. V and J lose 1 base and 7 bases, and a span of 9 bases separates them. These data belong to a study of molecular identifiers for immune sequencing clone quantification (dated by TCRdb to 2017 to 2018). Regarding the complete study: For a replicate experiment, RNA from around 20,000 or 99,000 naive CD8 T cells was divided into five aliquots, of which four were sequenced. The study was a methods study using CD8 T cells to benchmark molecular-identifier clustering-based TCR repertoire sequencing (MIDCIRS) and TCR RNA copy counting. What the authors observed across the whole study: In CMV-specific effector cells, clones with more than 20 RNA copies contained over 99% of molecules, whereas in naive cells such clones contained under 1% of molecules. Even against a background of 750,000 to 1,000,000 naive CD8 T cells, spiked-in Jurkat TCR RNA amounting to a single cell's worth was reported to be detectable. Spiked-in Jurkat TCR RNA (around 9 copies' worth), which is not part of the donor repertoire, was contained in the naive libraries. The sizes of highly expanded clones could end up underestimated when identical TCR molecules share a barcode. When barcode sub-clustering was omitted, TCR diversity was inflated by chimeric consensus sequences, with chimeras reaching as high as 47%. Modeling gave approximately 3 recovered TCR RNA copies per cell versus approximately 10 by digital PCR, implying approximately 30% capture efficiency.

The library was prepared using PCR. TCRdb records NextSeq 500 as the sequencer. Bulk TCR libraries were prepared as previously described, using TCR primers listed in Table S5. Total RNA was purified with the Qiagen AllPrep DNA/RNA kit. Before any analysis, reads coming from multiple sequencing runs of the same library were combined into one pool. The paper's processing steps were these. Reads were retained only if an exact TCR constant sequence was present, and the retained reads were trimmed to 150 nt and grouped according to their 12-nt molecular barcodes. Reads inside each barcode group were sub-clustered using a 15% Levenshtein threshold, and a quality-weighted consensus sequence was constructed for each RNA molecule. Non-functional sequences were excluded, and lower-count sequences lying one edit away from another sequence were also excluded. Based on fitting two negative binomial distributions, any barcode sub-cluster with under 20% of the maximum read count was discarded. Through fastp at Q25 and MiXCR, TCRdb rebuilt clones from the public reads, retaining in-frame beta chains. Every distinct CDR3 protein forms one entry, paired with its most common genes and DNA. TCRdb, not the authors, supplied the V and J calls. The sample table lists hundreds of thousands of distinct CDR3 sequences, around 25% of them with a count of one. The top ten clonotypes cover 0.7% to 0.95% of the sample.

Libraries of naive CD8 T cells were built from anywhere between about 18,000 and 1,000,000 sorted cells, with 10%, 30% or 50% of the purified RNA used. Naive CD8 T cells were FACS-sorted as CD8+CD4-CCR7+CD45RA+ on a BD FACSAria II into RLT Plus buffer. Roughly nine TCR copies' worth of Jurkat RNA were spiked into roughly 17,000-1,100,000 naive CD8 T cell samples to test detection sensitivity. CD8 T cells were enriched using RosetteSep CD8+ T Cell Enrichment Cocktail and Ficoll-Paque, and the enriched cells then underwent ACK red cell lysis. This chain joins TRBV13 to TRBJ2-3, with the D gene call left open. The clonotype comes from a human donor in good health. Some libraries in this study had Jurkat cell RNA spiked in. The sample was naive CD8+ T cells from blood, with Jurkat cell RNA spiked in. In the paper's terms, the cell subset or site label means: FACS-sorted CD8+CD4-CCR7+CD45RA+ naive T cells. The bases read TGTGCCAGCAGCTTAGAGTCGCTCCATACGCAGTATTTT. It translates to CASSLESLHTQYF.